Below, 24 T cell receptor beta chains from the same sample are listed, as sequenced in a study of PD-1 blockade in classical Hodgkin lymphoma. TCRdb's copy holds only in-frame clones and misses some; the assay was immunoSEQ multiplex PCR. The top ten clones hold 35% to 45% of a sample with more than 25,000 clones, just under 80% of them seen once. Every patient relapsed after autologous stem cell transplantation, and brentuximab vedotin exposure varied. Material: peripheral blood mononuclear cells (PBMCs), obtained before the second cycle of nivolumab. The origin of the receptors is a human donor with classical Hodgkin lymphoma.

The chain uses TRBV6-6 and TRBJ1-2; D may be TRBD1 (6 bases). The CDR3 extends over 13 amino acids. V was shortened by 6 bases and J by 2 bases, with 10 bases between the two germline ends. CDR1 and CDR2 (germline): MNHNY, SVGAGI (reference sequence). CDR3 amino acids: CASRMDRNYGYTF. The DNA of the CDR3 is TGTGCCAGCAGGATGGACAGAAACTATGGCTACACCTTC.

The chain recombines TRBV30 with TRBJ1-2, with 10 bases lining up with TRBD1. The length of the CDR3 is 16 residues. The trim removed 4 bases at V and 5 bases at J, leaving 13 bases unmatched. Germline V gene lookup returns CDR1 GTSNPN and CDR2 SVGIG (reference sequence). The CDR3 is CAWTRTDRGRGYGYTF. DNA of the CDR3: TGTGCCTGGACCCGAACTGACAGGGGGCGAGGGTATGGCTACACCTTC.

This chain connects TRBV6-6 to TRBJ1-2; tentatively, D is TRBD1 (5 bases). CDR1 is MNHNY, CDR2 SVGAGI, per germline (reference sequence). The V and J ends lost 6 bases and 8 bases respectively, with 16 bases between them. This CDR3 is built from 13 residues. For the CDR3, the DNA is TGTGCCAGCAGCTGGGATGTTAGGGGCGGCTACACCTTC. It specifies CASSWDVRGGYTF.

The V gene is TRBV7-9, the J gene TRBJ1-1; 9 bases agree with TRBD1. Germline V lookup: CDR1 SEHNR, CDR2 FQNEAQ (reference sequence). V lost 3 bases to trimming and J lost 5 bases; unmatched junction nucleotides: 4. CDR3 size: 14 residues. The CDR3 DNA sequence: TGTGCCAGCAGCTTTAGGGACAGGGATACTGAAGCTTTCTTT. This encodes CASSFRDRDTEAFF.

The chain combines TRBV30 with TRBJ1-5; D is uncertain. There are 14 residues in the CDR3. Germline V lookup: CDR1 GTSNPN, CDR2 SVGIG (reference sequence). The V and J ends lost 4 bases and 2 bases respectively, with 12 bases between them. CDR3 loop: CAWKVNLGNQPQHF. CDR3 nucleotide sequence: TGTGCCTGGAAAGTGAATCTGGGCAATCAGCCCCAGCATTTT. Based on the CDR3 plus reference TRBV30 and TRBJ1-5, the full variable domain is SQTIHQWPATLVQPVGSPLSLECTVEGTSNPNLYWYRQAAGRGLQLLFYSVGIGQISSEVPQNLSASRPQDRQFILSSKKLLLSDSGFYLCAWKVNLGNQPQHFGDGTRLSIL.

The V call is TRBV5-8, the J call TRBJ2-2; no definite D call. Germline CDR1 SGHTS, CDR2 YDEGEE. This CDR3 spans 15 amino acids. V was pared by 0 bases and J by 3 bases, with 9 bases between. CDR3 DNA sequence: TGTGCCAGCAGCTTGGAGGTCTCGGACACCGGGGAGCTGTTTTTT. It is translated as CASSLEVSDTGELFF.

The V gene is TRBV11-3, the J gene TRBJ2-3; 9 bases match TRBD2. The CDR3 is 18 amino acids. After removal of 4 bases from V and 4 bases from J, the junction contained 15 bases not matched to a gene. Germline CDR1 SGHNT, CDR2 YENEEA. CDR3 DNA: TGTGCCAGCAGCTCCACCCCCCGGAGCGGGGGGAACTCAGATACGCAGTATTTT. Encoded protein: CASSSTPRSGGNSDTQYF.

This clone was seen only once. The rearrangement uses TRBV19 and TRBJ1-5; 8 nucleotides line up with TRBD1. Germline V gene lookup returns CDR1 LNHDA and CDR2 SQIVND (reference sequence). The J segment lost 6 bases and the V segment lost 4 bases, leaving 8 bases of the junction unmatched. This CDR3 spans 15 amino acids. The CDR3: CASSSLDRDGQPQHF. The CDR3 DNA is TGTGCCAGTAGTAGCCTGGACAGGGACGGTCAGCCCCAGCATTTT.

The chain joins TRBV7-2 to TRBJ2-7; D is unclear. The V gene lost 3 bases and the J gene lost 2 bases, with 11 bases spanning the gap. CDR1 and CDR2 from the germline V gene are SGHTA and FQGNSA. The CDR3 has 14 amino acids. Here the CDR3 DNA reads TGTGCCAGCAGCTTGACCATAGCAACCTACGAGCAGTACTTC. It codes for CASSLTIATYEQYF.

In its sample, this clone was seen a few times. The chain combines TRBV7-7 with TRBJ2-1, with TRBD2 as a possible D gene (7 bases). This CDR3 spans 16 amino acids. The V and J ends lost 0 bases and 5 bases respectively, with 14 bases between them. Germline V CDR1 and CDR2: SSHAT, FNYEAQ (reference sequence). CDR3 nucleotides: TGTGCCAGCAGCTTAGCGGGGGGGCCGGGAGACAATGAGCAGTTCTTC. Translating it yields CASSLAGGPGDNEQFF.

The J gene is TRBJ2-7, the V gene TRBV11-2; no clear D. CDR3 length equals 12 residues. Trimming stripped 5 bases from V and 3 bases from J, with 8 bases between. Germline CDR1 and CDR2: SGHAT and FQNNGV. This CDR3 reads CASSRYSYEQYF. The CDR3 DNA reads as TGTGCCAGCAGCCGCTATAGCTACGAGCAGTACTTC.

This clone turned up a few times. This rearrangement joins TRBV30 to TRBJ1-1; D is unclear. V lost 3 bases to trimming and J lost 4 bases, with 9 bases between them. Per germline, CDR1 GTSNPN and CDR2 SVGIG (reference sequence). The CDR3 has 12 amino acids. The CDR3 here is CAWSRGGTEAFF. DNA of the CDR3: TGTGCCTGGAGCCGAGGAGGCACTGAAGCTTTCTTT.

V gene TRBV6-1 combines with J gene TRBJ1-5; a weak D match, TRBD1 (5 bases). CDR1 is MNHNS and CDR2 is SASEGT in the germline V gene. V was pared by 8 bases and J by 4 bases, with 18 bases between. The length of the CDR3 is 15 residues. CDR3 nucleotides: TGTGCCAGCTGGGGGGGGACGGCTTGGAATCAGCCCCAGCATTTT. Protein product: CASWGGTAWNQPQHF.

The CDR3 DNA is TGTGCCAGCAGCTTGTGGGGACAGGGAAACTATGGCTACACCTTC. Translation gives CASSLWGQGNYGYTF. The chain uses TRBV5-8 and TRBJ1-2; 9 nucleotides align to TRBD1. Germline V gene data show CDR1 as SGHTS and CDR2 as YDEGEE. This CDR3 comprises 15 residues. V trimming: 1 base; J trimming: 2 bases; junction bases outside the gene matches: 3.

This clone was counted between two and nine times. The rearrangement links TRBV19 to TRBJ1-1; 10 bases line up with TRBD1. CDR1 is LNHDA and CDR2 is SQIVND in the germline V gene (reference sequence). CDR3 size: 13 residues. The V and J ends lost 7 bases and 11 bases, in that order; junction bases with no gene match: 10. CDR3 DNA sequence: TGTGCCAGTACCCTGGGACAGGGGCGAAATGCTTTCTTT. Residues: CASTLGQGRNAFF.

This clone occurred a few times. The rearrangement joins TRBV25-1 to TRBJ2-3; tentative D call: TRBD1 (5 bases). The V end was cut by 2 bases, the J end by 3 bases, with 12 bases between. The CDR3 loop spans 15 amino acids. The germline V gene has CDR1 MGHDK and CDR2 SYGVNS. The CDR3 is CASSEAGKETDTQYF. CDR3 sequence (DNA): TGTGCCAGCAGTGAAGCAGGGAAGGAAACAGATACGCAGTATTTT.

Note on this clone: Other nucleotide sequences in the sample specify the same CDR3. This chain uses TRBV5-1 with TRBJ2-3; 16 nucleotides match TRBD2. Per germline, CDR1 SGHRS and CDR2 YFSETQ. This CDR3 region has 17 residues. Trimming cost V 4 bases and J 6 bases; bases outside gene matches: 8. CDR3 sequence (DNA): TGCGCCAGCAGCGGTGTAGGGACTAGCGGGGGGGAGGATACGCAGTATTTT. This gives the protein CASSGVGTSGGEDTQYF.

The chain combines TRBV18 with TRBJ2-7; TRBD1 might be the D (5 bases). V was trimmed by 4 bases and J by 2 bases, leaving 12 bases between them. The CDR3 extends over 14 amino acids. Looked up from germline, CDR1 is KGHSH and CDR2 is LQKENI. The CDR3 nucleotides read TGTGCCAGCTCACGACCGACAGCTACCTACGAGCAGTACTTC. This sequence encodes CASSRPTATYEQYF.

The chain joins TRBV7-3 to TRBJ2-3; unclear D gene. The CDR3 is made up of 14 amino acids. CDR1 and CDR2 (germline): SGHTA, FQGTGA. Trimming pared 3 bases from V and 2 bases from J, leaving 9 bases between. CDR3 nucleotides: TGTGCCAGCAGCTTTGGAGTGAACACAGATACGCAGTATTTT. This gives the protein CASSFGVNTDTQYF.

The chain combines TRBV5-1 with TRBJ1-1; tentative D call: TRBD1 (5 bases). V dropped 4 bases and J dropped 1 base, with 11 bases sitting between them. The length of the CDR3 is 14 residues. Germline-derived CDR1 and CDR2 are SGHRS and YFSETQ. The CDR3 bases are TGCGCCAGCAGCAGCGCCCAGGGGAACACTGAAGCTTTCTTT. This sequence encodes CASSSAQGNTEAFF.

The CDR3 DNA follows: TGTGCCAGCAGCCCCCCTGGCGGGGGGTTCAATGAGCAGTTCTTC. The encoded protein is CASSPPGGGFNEQFF. The rearrangement joins TRBV28 to TRBJ2-1; 8 nucleotides line up with TRBD2. Looked up from germline, CDR1 is MDHEN and CDR2 is SYDVKM. Trimming removed 6 bases from V and 6 bases from J; junction bases left unmatched: 10. This CDR3 region has 15 residues.

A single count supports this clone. CDR3 DNA: TGTGCCAGCAGCGCGACAGGGCGGGACACTGAAGCTTTCTTT. Translated, it gives CASSATGRDTEAFF. The chain couples TRBV7-9 to TRBJ1-1; 7 bases agree with TRBD1. In germline, CDR1 is SEHNR, CDR2 FQNEAQ (reference sequence). J lost 3 bases, V lost 5 bases, and 6 bases had no gene match. This CDR3 contains 14 residues.

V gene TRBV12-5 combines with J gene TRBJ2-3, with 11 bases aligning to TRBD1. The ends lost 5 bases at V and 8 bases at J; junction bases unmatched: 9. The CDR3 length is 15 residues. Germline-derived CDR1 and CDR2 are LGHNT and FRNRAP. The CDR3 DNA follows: TGTGCTAGTGGTCGAACCGGGACAGGGGGTGGTACGCAGTATTTT. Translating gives CASGRTGTGGGTQYF.

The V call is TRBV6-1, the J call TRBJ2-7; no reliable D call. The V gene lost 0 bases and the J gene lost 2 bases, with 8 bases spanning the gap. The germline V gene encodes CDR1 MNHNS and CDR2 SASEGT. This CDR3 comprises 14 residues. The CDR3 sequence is CASSEADGTYEQYF. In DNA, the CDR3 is TGTGCCAGCAGTGAAGCTGACGGCACCTACGAGCAGTACTTC.